There are a few counts of the clone carrying this T cell receptor beta chain. The antigen remains undetermined. Vbeta (60) and Jbeta (13) primers were used in the PCR. Clones were sequenced by immunoSEQ multiplex PCR, and TCRdb holds only the in-frame ones, with some missing. This table has 87,000 or so clones, 60% to 75% appearing once. This record belongs to a study of cytomegalovirus exposure and HLA in healthy donors. Overall study findings and caveats: Cytomegalovirus status was reportedly diagnosed by the classifier with high sensitivity and specificity. One later analysis reportedly identified an Asian-associated ancestry cluster that showed fewer N-insertions than the roughly 720-donor mean. Apparent HLA restriction characterized most CMV-associated TCR beta chains in a later analysis.

The junction had 8 bases not matched to a gene; V was cut back by 2 bases and J by 2 bases. The length of the CDR3 is 17 residues. Germline CDR1 reads SGHNT; CDR2 reads YYREEE (reference sequence). Donors counted as nominally healthy when sampled, yet unrecorded immune exposures were likely. This sequence was found in a man aged 55 to 70 in good health and CMV-seronegative. V is TRBV5-4 and J is TRBJ1-3; 9 bases match TRBD1. The source material was PBMCs. The CDR3 DNA reads as TGTGCCAGCAGCTTAAGTGGTGGGACAGGGACTGGAAACACCATATATTTT. This codes for CASSLSGGTGTGNTIYF. Full variable domain (outside the CDR3, taken from reference TRBV5-4 and TRBJ1-3): ETGVTQSPTHLIKTRGQQVTLRCSSQSGHNTVSWYQQALGQGPQFIFQYYREEENGRGNFPPRFSGLQFPNYSSELNVNALELDDSALYLCASSLSGGTGTGNTIYFGEGSWLTVV.